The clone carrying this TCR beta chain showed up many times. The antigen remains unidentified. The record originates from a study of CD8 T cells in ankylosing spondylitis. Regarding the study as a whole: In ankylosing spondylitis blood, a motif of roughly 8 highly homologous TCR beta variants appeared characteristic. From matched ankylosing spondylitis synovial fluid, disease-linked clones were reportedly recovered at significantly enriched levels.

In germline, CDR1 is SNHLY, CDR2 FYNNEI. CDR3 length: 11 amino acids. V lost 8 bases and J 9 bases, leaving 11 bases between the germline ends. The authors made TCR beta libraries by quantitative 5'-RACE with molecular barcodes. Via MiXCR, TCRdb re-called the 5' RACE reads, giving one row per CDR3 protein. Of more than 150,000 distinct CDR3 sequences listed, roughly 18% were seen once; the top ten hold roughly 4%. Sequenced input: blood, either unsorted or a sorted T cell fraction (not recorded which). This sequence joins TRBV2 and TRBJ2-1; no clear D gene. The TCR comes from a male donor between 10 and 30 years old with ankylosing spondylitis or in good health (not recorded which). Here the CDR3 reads CASGQPVEQFF. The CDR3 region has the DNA TGTGCCAGCGGGCAACCGGTTGAGCAGTTCTTC.